Each of the 11 T cell receptor beta chains below was sequenced from the same sample in a study of regulatory T cells in long-lasting Graves disease. Indicated time point: newly diagnosed GD, antithyroid drugs for less than 3 months. PBMCs provided the RNA from which the TCR library was made. Library construction for TCR beta used iRepertoire HTBI primers and Arm-PCR of CDR3 regions. TCRdb re-analysed the multiplex PCR reads in MiXCR, keeping a single row per CDR3 protein. The table includes fewer than 650,000 distinct CDR3 sequences, about 16% detected once. The data were also submitted as part of a second study, on T cells in Graves' hyperthyroidism and ophthalmopathy.

The sequencing here drew on peripheral blood mononuclear cells (PBMCs), taken at new diagnosis, from a patient treated with antithyroid drugs. These receptors all stem from a man younger than 30 with Graves disease.

This clonotype has only a few counts. The CDR3 here is CASSVQGGNQPQHF. The CDR3 bases are TGCGCCAGCAGCGTACAGGGGGGCAATCAGCCCCAGCATTTT. The rearrangement uses TRBV5-1 and TRBJ1-5, with TRBD1 matching 8 bases. The germline V gene has CDR1 SGHRS and CDR2 YFSETQ. V dropped 4 bases and J dropped 2; count of bases not matched to a gene: 2. The length of the CDR3 is 14 residues.

J is TRBJ2-1 and V is TRBV6-1; TRBD2 aligns across 14 bases. V lost 11 bases to trimming and J lost 6 bases; unmatched junction nucleotides: 6. CDR3 length: 14 residues. CDR1 and CDR2 (germline): MNHNS, SASEGT. The CDR3 DNA sequence: TGTGCCTGCCGACTAGCGGGAGGGCCCAATGAGCAGTTCTTC. It codes for CACRLAGGPNEQFF.

The V gene is TRBV13, the J gene TRBJ2-2, with 11 bases lining up with TRBD2. The V gene's germline CDR1 is PRHDT and CDR2 FYEKMQ (reference sequence). The CDR3 totals 19 residues. V was clipped by 5 bases and J by 1 base; unmatched bases: 12. The CDR3 bases are TGTGCCAGCAGCCCTCGATCCCGACTAGCGGGAAGGAACACCGGGGAGCTGTTTTTT. Its translation: CASSPRSRLAGRNTGELFF.

This clonotype was seen at least ten times. The chain combines TRBV11-2 with TRBJ2-3, with a weak D call TRBD2 (6 bases). This CDR3 has 17 amino acids. The V gene's germline CDR1 is SGHAT and CDR2 FQNNGV. V lost 2 bases and J lost 0, with 15 bases in between. CDR3 sequence: CASSLRAGLQSTDTQYF. The CDR3 coding sequence is TGTGCCAGCAGCTTAAGGGCGGGACTCCAGAGCACAGATACGCAGTATTTT.

This clonotype has a count of ten or more. The gene calls are TRBV11-3 and TRBJ1-5, with D tentatively TRBD1 (5 bases). CDR1 and CDR2 from the germline V gene are SGHNT and YENEEA. V was clipped by 6 bases and J by 2 bases, with 17 bases between them. The CDR3 spans 16 residues. The CDR3 DNA follows: TGTGCCAGCAGGAGAGTCCAGGGAGGGTGCAATCAGCCCCAGCATTTT. Translating it yields CASRRVQGGCNQPQHF.

This clonotype appeared many times. The chain links TRBV20-1 to TRBJ2-5; TRBD2 matches at 9 bases. The germline V gene encodes CDR1 DFQATT and CDR2 SNEGSKA (reference sequence). This CDR3 is 15 amino acids long. V gave up 2 bases and J gave up 2 bases; unmatched junction bases: 6. The CDR3 here is CSARRSGRPQETQYF. The CDR3, as DNA: TGCAGTGCTAGACGTAGCGGGAGACCTCAAGAGACCCAGTACTTC.

This clonotype was counted ten times or more. In DNA, the CDR3 is TGCGCCAGCAGCTTGCGTCCGGAGAGGGACTCTGAAGCTTTCTTT. Encoded protein: CASSLRPERDSEAFF. The genes are TRBV5-1 and TRBJ1-1, with a weak D call TRBD1 (5 bases). The CDR3 is 15 amino acids. With 1 base removed from V and 6 bases from J, the gap between germline ends came to 16 bases. Germline V CDR1 and CDR2: SGHRS, YFSETQ.

The V gene is TRBV27, the J gene TRBJ2-5; D perhaps matches TRBD1 (5 bases). Trimming cost V 6 bases and J 3 bases, with 17 bases left between them. The CDR3 consists of 15 residues. CDR1 is MNHEY, CDR2 SMNVEV, per germline (reference sequence). The CDR3 bases are TGTGCCAGCAGCTCCAAGGGGTTGATTGAAGAGACCCAGTACTTC. This gives the protein CASSSKGLIEETQYF.

This clonotype was observed many times. J is TRBJ2-7 and V is TRBV7-9; 10 bases line up with TRBD1. Germline V gene lookup returns CDR1 SEHNR and CDR2 FQNEAQ (reference sequence). The CDR3 runs 16 residues. V shed 5 bases, J shed 3 bases, and the junction held 10 bases outside the gene matches. CDR3 in amino acids: CASSPPGQGTIYEQYF. CDR3 in DNA: TGTGCCAGCAGCCCACCGGGACAGGGGACGATCTACGAGCAGTACTTC.

The J gene is TRBJ2-7, the V gene TRBV19; D gene ambiguous. In germline, CDR1 is LNHDA, CDR2 SQIVND (reference sequence). V shed 2 bases and J shed 5 bases, with 10 bases lying between them. The CDR3 extends over 13 amino acids. CDR3 sequence reads: CASSIRKGHEQYF. As DNA, the CDR3 is TGTGCCAGTAGTATAAGGAAGGGCCACGAGCAGTACTTC.

This clonotype was seen a handful of times. The chain links TRBV20-1 to TRBJ2-7; TRBD1 is a possible D gene (6 bases). Germline V gene data show CDR1 as DFQATT and CDR2 as SNEGSKA (reference sequence). The length of the CDR3 is 13 residues. Trimming stripped 7 bases from V and 6 bases from J, with 19 bases between. CDR3 nucleotides: TGCAGTGTGGTAAGGGGGAGCCAAGGCGAGCAGTACTTC. Translated, it gives CSVVRGSQGEQYF.